What follows are 20 T cell receptor beta chains derived from one specimen sequenced in a study of blood T cells in healthy people across ages. A second PCR of about 6 to 11 cycles used a sample-barcoded 5' primer and a J-beta primer mix. Via MiXCR, TCRdb re-called the 5' RACE reads, giving one row per CDR3 protein. The data show 500,000 to 550,000 distinct CDR3 sequences, under 30% seen once. These data were also filed under a second study, of T cells of mothers and their children.

The specimen sequenced was blood. These receptors all stem from a boy younger than 18 in good health.

This chain links TRBV2 with TRBJ2-1, with 8 bases fitting TRBD2. From germline, CDR1 is SNHLY and CDR2 FYNNEI. J was trimmed by 6 bases and V by 6 bases; bases with no gene match: 10. This CDR3 has 15 amino acids. The CDR3 loop is CASSGDGLAFNEQFF. CDR3 coding DNA: TGTGCCAGCAGCGGCGATGGACTAGCCTTCAATGAGCAGTTCTTC.

CDR3 nucleotides: TGTGCCAGCAGCTCCTGGACTAGCGGGTTCACAAATGAGCAGTTCTTC. Amino acids: CASSSWTSGFTNEQFF. J is TRBJ2-1 and V is TRBV7-9; 11 bases match TRBD2. Germline V CDR1 and CDR2: SEHNR, FQNEAQ (reference sequence). V was clipped by 4 bases and J by 7 bases; unmatched bases: 9. There are 16 residues in the CDR3.

In this sample, this clonotype turned up a few times. This chain connects TRBV30 to TRBJ2-7; 7 bases match TRBD2. The J call may be faulty, since TRBJ2-6 better matches the DNA end. This CDR3 contains 15 residues. The germline V gene encodes CDR1 GTSNPN and CDR2 SVGIG (reference sequence). The CDR3 is CAWGRGNAGANVLTF. Here the CDR3 DNA reads TGTGCCTGGGGGAGGGGTAATGCAGGGGCCAACGTCCTGACTTTC.

The genes are TRBV6-6 and TRBJ2-7; 12 positions agree with TRBD2. This CDR3 has 14 amino acids. Losses at the gene ends were 6 bases for V and 1 base for J; bases not matched to a gene: 1. Germline CDR1 reads MNHNY; CDR2 reads SVGAGI (reference sequence). DNA of the CDR3: TGTGCCAGCAGCGGACTAGCGGGATCCTACGAGCAGTACTTC. The encoded protein is CASSGLAGSYEQYF.

Of note for this clonotype: One end of the junction does not line up with germline, which may come from a read error. The chain employs TRBV12-3 or TRBV12-4 and TRBJ1-3; unclear D gene. This CDR3 spans 14 amino acids. The CDR3 here is CASSPKGSGNPIYF. In nucleotides, the CDR3 is TGTGCCAGCAGTCCGAAGGGCTCTGGAAACCCCATATATTTT.

The gene calls are TRBV20-1 and TRBJ1-2, with D perhaps TRBD1 (5 bases). In germline, CDR1 is DFQATT, CDR2 SNEGSKA (reference sequence). The CDR3 runs to 13 residues. Trimming took off 6 bases at V and 1 base at J, with 12 bases between the two ends. The CDR3 sequence: CSADRESNYGYTF. CDR3 in DNA: TGCAGTGCAGACAGAGAAAGTAACTATGGCTACACCTTC.

On this clonotype: At one end the junction does not follow the germline gene, possibly because of a read error. The DNA of the CDR3 is TGTGCCAGCAGCGTAGCGGTTGGCCAGGGGAGCTCCTACAATAAGCAGTTCTTC. Its translation: CASSVAVGQGSSYNKQFF. The V gene is TRBV9, the J gene TRBJ2-1; possibly TRBD1 for D (6 bases). The germline CDR1 and CDR2 sequences are SGDLS and YYNGEE. The CDR3 totals 18 residues.

This clonotype has more than one count but fewer than ten. The chain employs TRBV6-6 and TRBJ2-5; tentatively, D is TRBD1 or TRBD2 (5 bases each). CDR1 is MNHNY and CDR2 is SVGAGI in the germline V gene (reference sequence). The CDR3 spans 14 residues. The V gene lost 6 bases and the J gene lost 4 bases, with 15 bases spanning the gap. In DNA form, the CDR3 reads TGTGCCAGCAGAATCGGGGCTATGGGAGAGACCCAGTACTTC. Translating it yields CASRIGAMGETQYF.

The CDR3 reads CASTGQRTEAFF. CDR3 coding DNA: TGTGCCAGCACCGGACAGCGCACTGAAGCTTTCTTT. This sequence joins TRBV12-3 or TRBV12-4 and TRBJ1-1, with D possibly TRBD1 on 6 matching bases. V was clipped by 7 bases and J by 4 bases, with 10 bases between them. The CDR3 is 12 residues long.

The CDR3 region is CASSQQGTVEQFF. The CDR3 nucleotides are TGCGCCAGCAGCCAACAGGGGACAGTTGAGCAGTTCTTC. V is TRBV4-3 and J is TRBJ2-1, with TRBD1 matching 7 bases. Germline loops: CDR1 LGHNA, CDR2 YSLEER. J was trimmed by 9 bases and V by 2 bases; bases with no gene match: 4. This CDR3 comprises 13 residues.

This clonotype came up a few times. The CDR3 DNA reads TGCAGTGCTAGAGCCCCTCAGGGGGGCAGGGGGCGTCTCGATGGCTACACCTTC. Encoded protein: CSARAPQGGRGRLDGYTF. The chain is built from TRBV20-1 and TRBJ1-2; 8 bases match TRBD1. With 1 base clipped from V and 6 bases from J, the junction kept 19 bases outside the gene matches. Germline loops: CDR1 DFQATT, CDR2 SNEGSKA (reference sequence). This CDR3 has 18 amino acids.

This clonotype was seen more than once but under ten times. This sequence joins TRBV12-3 or TRBV12-4 and TRBJ2-2; 14 bases line up with TRBD2. The CDR3 runs to 16 residues. The trim removed 6 bases at V and 5 bases at J, leaving 5 bases unmatched. In DNA, the CDR3 is TGTGCCAGCAGCCTGGGACTAGCGGGGGAAACCGGGGAGCTGTTTTTT. Translation gives CASSLGLAGETGELFF.

This chain uses TRBV5-1 with TRBJ2-3; possible D gene TRBD2, 7 bases. The CDR3 has 15 amino acids. CDR1 and CDR2 from the germline V gene are SGHRS and YFSETQ. V dropped 6 bases and J dropped 1 base, with 15 bases sitting between them. Here the CDR3 reads CASTFGGGGTDTQYF. CDR3 bases: TGCGCCAGCACCTTTGGCGGGGGCGGCACAGATACGCAGTATTTT.

This clonotype was found once. The V and J genes are TRBV6-5 and TRBJ2-7; D ambiguous. The J call may be mistaken, given a closer DNA end match to TRBJ2-1. This CDR3 comprises 13 residues. CDR1 is MNHEY and CDR2 is SVGAGI in the germline V gene. As DNA, the CDR3 is TGTGCCAGCAGTTACTCGGTTATAGGTGAGCAGTTCTTC. Residues: CASSYSVIGEQFF.

This clonotype was detected only a few times. V is TRBV5-5 and J is TRBJ1-4, with 12 bases that match TRBD1. The junction had 8 bases not matched to a gene; V was cut back by 4 bases and J by 10 bases. Germline V CDR1 and CDR2: SGHKS, YYEKEE (reference sequence). The CDR3 sequence is 15 residues long. CDR3 DNA: TGTGCCAGCAGCATGGCCGGGACAGGGGGCGGAAAACTGTTTTTT. Translating gives CASSMAGTGGGKLFF.

The rearrangement uses TRBV2 and TRBJ2-3, with D hard to call. This CDR3 contains 12 residues. The germline gives CDR1 SNHLY, CDR2 FYNNEI. The V gene lost 3 bases and the J gene lost 6 bases, with 7 bases spanning the gap. CDR3 coding DNA: TGTGCCAGCAGTGATATAGGGGATACGCAGTATTTT. Encoded protein: CASSDIGDTQYF.

The table lists this clonotype with a few counts. The V and J genes are TRBV18 and TRBJ1-1; weak D call: TRBD1 (5 bases). The V and J ends lost 3 bases and 7 bases respectively, with 12 bases between them. The CDR3 sequence is 13 residues long. Germline V gene sequence: CDR1 KGHSH, CDR2 LQKENI. CDR3 bases: TGTGCCAGCTCACCGGGACCGGCACTTGAAGCTTTCTTT. Its translation is CASSPGPALEAFF.

V usage is TRBV7-9 and J usage is TRBJ1-4; D not certain. This CDR3 has 16 residues. Trimming removed 4 bases at V and 8 bases at J, with 20 bases between. Germline CDR1 reads SEHNR; CDR2 reads FQNEAQ (reference sequence). As DNA, the CDR3 is TGTGCCAGCAGCTCCAACCGGGTAAAAGTCGGAGAAAAACTGTTTTTT. Residues: CASSSNRVKVGEKLFF.

This chain links TRBV5-8 with TRBJ1-6, with D uncertain. Per germline, CDR1 SGHTS and CDR2 YDEGEE. V lost 1 base to trimming and J lost 7 bases, with 12 bases between them. There are 15 residues in the CDR3. CDR3 sequence reads: CASSLSWEINSPLHF. The CDR3 region has the DNA TGTGCCAGCAGCTTGTCCTGGGAAATCAATTCACCCCTCCACTTT.

A few counts support this clonotype. This chain links TRBV2 with TRBJ2-3; 8 bases match TRBD2. Looked up from germline, CDR1 is SNHLY and CDR2 is FYNNEI. Germline trimming cut 3 bases from V and 0 bases from J; bases unmatched to any gene: 11. CDR3 length: 18 residues. CDR3 coding DNA: TGTGCCAGCAGTGACCCGACTAGCGTTTGGCAGAGCACAGATACGCAGTATTTT. This codes for CASSDPTSVWQSTDTQYF.